This T cell receptor beta chain was identified in a study of blood T cell repertoires in COVID-19. Background on the study: The United States, Italy and Spain supplied acute and convalescent COVID-19 samples. T cells, B-cell-depleted T cells, or PBMCs supplied cDNA or gDNA.

In the original analysis: Estimated nucleated cell counts came from reference gene primer amplification. TCRdb's copy holds only in-frame clones and misses some; the assay was immunoSEQ multiplex PCR. The D gene and trimming were derived from the DNA, and the V and J assignments and clone size from that table. The data hold roughly 390,000 clones, with roughly 85% observed a single time. Per germline, CDR1 SGHVS and CDR2 FQNEAQ. The CDR3 totals 15 residues. Losses at the gene ends were 4 bases for V and 3 bases for J; bases not matched to a gene: 5. The sequencing input was peripheral blood. The gene calls are TRBV7-8 and TRBJ2-3, with 9 bases aligning to TRBD1. The clonotype was recovered from a woman in her late teens or twenties with acute or convalescent COVID-19. The chain's CDR3 is CASSSRDRETDTQYF. CDR3 in DNA: TGTGCCAGCAGCTCCCGGGACAGGGAAACAGATACGCAGTATTTT. The entire variable domain, with the rest obtained from reference TRBV7-8 and TRBJ2-3, is as follows: GAGVSQSPRYKVAKRGQDVALRCDPISGHVSLFWYQQALGQGPEFLTYFQNEAQLDKSGLPSDRFFAERPEGSVSTLKIQRTQQEDSAVYLCASSSRDRETDTQYFGPGTRLTVL.